Listed here is a single T cell receptor beta chain. This entry comes from a study of control samples from healthy donors and cancer patients. Data came from immunoSEQ multiplex PCR; TCRdb stores just in-frame clones and leaves some out. The sample includes more than 75,000 clones, 70% to 85% of them seen just once. The receptor was isolated from a man aged 65 to 79 with lung cancer. Input material: PBMCs.

The CDR3 DNA is TGTGCCAGCAGCACGAGCGGGGGAGGAGATACGCAGTATTTT. Protein product: CASSTSGGGDTQYF. V is TRBV7-2 and J is TRBJ2-3; TRBD2 agrees at 8 bases. V lost 5 bases to trimming and J lost 5 bases; unmatched junction nucleotides: 6. This CDR3 spans 14 amino acids. Germline loops: CDR1 SGHTA, CDR2 FQGNSA.